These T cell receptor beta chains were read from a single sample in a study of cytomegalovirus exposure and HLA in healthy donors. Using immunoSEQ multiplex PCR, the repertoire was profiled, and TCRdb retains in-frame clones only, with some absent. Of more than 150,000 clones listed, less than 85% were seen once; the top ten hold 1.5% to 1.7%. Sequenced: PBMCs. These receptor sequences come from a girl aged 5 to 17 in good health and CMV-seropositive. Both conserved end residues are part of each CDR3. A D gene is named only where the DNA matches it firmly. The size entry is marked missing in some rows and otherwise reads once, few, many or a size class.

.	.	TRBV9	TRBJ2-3	CASSVGGWVTDTQYF	TGTGCCAGCAGCGTAGGGGGCTGGGTAACAGATACGCAGTATTTT
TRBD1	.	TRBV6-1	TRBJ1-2	CASSGQGAGYGYTF	TGTGCCAGCAGCGGACAGGGGGCAGGCTATGGCTACACCTTC
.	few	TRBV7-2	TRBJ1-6	CASSLGRGHSPLHF	TGTGCCAGCAGCTTAGGCAGGGGTCATTCACCCCTCCACTTT
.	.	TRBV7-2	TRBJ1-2	CASSLANRGDRDGYTF	TGTGCCAGCAGCTTAGCGAACCGGGGGGATCGGGACGGCTACACCTTC
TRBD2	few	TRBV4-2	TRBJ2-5	CASSQDETSGFGGTQYF	TGTGCCAGCAGCCAAGATGAGACTAGCGGTTTTGGGGGGACCCAGTACTTC
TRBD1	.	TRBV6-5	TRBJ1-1	CASSPGGLNTEAFF	TGTGCCAGCAGCCCAGGGGGGTTGAACACTGAAGCTTTCTTT
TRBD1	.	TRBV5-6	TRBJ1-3	CASSSGGRGRGNTIYF	TGTGCCAGCAGCTCTGGCGGCAGGGGGCGCGGAAACACCATATATTTT
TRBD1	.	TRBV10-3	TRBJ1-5	CATGTGISNQPQHF	TGTGCCACCGGGACAGGAATTAGCAATCAGCCCCAGCATTTT
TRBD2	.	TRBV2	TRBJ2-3	CASSELAGGLTDTQYF	TGTGCCAGCAGTGAATTAGCGGGGGGCCTGACAGATACGCAGTATTTT
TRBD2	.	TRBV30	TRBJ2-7	CAWSGLAAALEQYF	TGTGCCTGGAGCGGTCTAGCGGCGGCCCTTGAGCAGTACTTC
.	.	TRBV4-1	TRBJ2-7	CASSMTSGVYEQYF	TGCGCCAGCAGTATGACATCGGGGGTCTACGAGCAGTACTTC
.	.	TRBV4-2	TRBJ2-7	CASSQDVGGVREQYF	TGTGCCAGCAGCCAAGATGTCGGAGGGGTCCGCGAGCAGTACTTC
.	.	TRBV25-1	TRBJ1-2	CASSTVLQGRDGYTF	TGTGCCAGCAGTACAGTACTACAGGGAAGGGATGGCTACACCTTC
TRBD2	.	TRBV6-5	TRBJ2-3	CASSFGRGGKTDTQYF	TGTGCCAGCAGTTTCGGGCGGGGGGGTAAGACAGATACGCAGTATTTT
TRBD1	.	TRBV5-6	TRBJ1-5	CASSLLAQGAEPQHF	TGTGCCAGCAGCTTGTTGGCACAGGGGGCTGAGCCCCAGCATTTT
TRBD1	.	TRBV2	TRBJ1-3	CASSRLTGSSGNTIYF	TGTGCCAGCAGTAGGTTGACAGGGTCCTCTGGAAACACCATATATTTT
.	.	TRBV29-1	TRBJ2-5	CSVGSGLIETQYF	TGCAGCGTTGGGTCCGGACTAATAGAGACCCAGTACTTC
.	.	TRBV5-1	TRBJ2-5	CASGLGSEETQYF	TGCGCCAGCGGCTTGGGGAGCGAAGAGACCCAGTACTTC
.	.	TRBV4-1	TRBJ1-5	CASSQGGSIQPQHF	TGCGCCAGCAGCCAAGGCGGGTCCATTCAGCCCCAGCATTTT
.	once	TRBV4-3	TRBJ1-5	CASSQVRGYSNQPQHF	TGCGCCAGCAGCCAAGTAAGGGGATATAGCAATCAGCCCCAGCATTTT
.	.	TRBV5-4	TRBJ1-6	CASSLYRVSASNSPLHF	TGTGCCAGCAGCTTGTACAGGGTTTCGGCCAGTAATTCACCCCTCCACTTT
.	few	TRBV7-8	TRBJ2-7	CASSLGQGAYEQYF	TGTGCCAGCAGCTTAGGACAAGGGGCCTACGAGCAGTACTTC
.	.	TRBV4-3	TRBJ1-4	CASSPRGATNEKLFF	TGCGCCAGCAGCCCCCGGGGGGCAACTAATGAAAAACTGTTTTTT
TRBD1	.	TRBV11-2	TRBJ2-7	CASTLGQGPHEQYF	TGTGCCAGCACCTTGGGACAGGGTCCCCACGAGCAGTACTTC
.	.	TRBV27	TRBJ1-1	CATLGGTEAFF	TGTGCCACCCTCGGTGGTACTGAAGCTTTCTTT
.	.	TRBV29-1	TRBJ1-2	CSALQANYGYTF	TGCAGCGCCCTCCAGGCTAACTATGGCTACACCTTC